This record concerns one TCR beta chain sequence. Its matching antigen is unknown. Via MiXCR, TCRdb re-called the 5' RACE reads, giving one row per CDR3 protein. The table lists 250,000 to 300,000 distinct CDR3 sequences, 15% to 20% of them singletons. This entry belongs to a study of T-cell memory formation after mild COVID-19. Study results and limitations: Prior to infection, memory already included some responding clones, suggesting cross-reactive memory joined.

The length of the CDR3 is 14 residues. CDR1 is SEHNR, CDR2 FQNEAQ, per germline (reference sequence). Trimming removed 7 bases at V and 1 base at J, with 14 bases between. Sequencing input: PBMCs or a T cell subset sorted from them (not recorded which). The clonotype was recovered from a young man who had mild COVID-19 (a few samples of this study predate the infection). Cell type and time point are not known. The chain is built from TRBV7-9 and TRBJ2-7; possibly TRBD2 for D (6 bases). DNA of the CDR3: TGTGCCAGCACCGCATTACGGGGGTCCTACGAGCAGTACTTC. Its protein product is CASTALRGSYEQYF.